The entry below gives a single T cell receptor beta chain sequence along with its context. The data stem from a study of T cell changes during pregnancy in multiple sclerosis. TCRdb keeps only in-frame clones here, not all; method: immunoSEQ multiplex PCR. Among approximately 44,000 clones listed, 91% were seen once. Trimming pared 2 bases from V and 4 bases from J, leaving 9 bases between. Germline-derived CDR1 and CDR2 are SGHNT and YYREEE (reference sequence). This CDR3 contains 13 residues. The genes are TRBV5-4 and TRBJ1-1; D possibly corresponds to TRBD1 (5 bases). Specimen: CD4+ T cells from peripheral blood mononuclear cells, collected in the second trimester of pregnancy. The receptor's source is a female donor in good health, enrolled as a control in a pregnancy study. In DNA, the CDR3 is TGTGCCAGCAGCTTCGGGGGTCGCACTGAAGCTTTCTTT. Amino acids: CASSFGGRTEAFF.